A single TCR beta chain is shown here with its context. This sample stems from a study of shared clonotypes between healthy human individuals. This CDR3 comprises 14 residues. Germline V CDR1 and CDR2: MDHEN, SYDVKM. V shed 6 bases and J shed 6 bases, with 14 bases lying between them. Clones were read by immunoSEQ multiplex PCR, and TCRdb kept only the in-frame ones, dropping some. The table lists 800,000 to 1,200,000 clones, 75% to 80% of them singletons, with about 0.52% in the top ten. This TCR came from a man in his late teens or twenties in good health. Some clones in this sample may be carry-over from other donors' samples. Sequenced input: memory CD4+ T cells from PBMCs. Indicated subset: CD45RA-negative fraction. The chain uses TRBV28 and TRBJ2-2; tentatively, D is TRBD2 (6 bases). The CDR3 DNA is TGTGCCAGCAGACGCCAGGGAGGCCCCGGGGAGCTGTTTTTT. This encodes CASRRQGGPGELFF.